This T cell receptor (beta chain) derives from a study of blood T cell repertoires in COVID-19. Study-level information: Sample material is recorded as cDNA or gDNA derived from T cells, B-cell-depleted T cells, or PBMCs.

Per the germline V gene, CDR1 is KGHSH and CDR2 is LQKENI. The CDR3 contains 15 residues. Trimming at V came to 3 bases and at J to 0 bases, leaving 4 bases not matched to a gene. In the original workflow: Estimated nucleated cell counts came from reference gene primer amplification. TCRdb keeps only in-frame clones here, not all; method: immunoSEQ multiplex PCR. V, J and clone size were drawn from that table, and D and trimming were deduced from the DNA. The data show around 60,000 clones, approximately 90% seen once. The V call is TRBV18, the J call TRBJ1-2, with 7 bases that match TRBD1. This TCR derives from a man in his 70s with acute or convalescent COVID-19. The sequencing input was peripheral blood. The CDR3 loop is CASSPTGSANYGYTF. For the CDR3, the DNA is TGTGCCAGCTCACCGACAGGGTCCGCTAACTATGGCTACACCTTC.